Listed here are 24 T cell receptor beta chains from one sample, sequenced in a study of cytomegalovirus exposure and HLA in healthy donors. The PCR was carried out with 60 Vbeta primers and 13 Jbeta primers. Method: immunoSEQ multiplex PCR; TCRdb's copy keeps in-frame clones and lacks some. In the table there are about 230,000 clones, 70% to 85% of which are singletons. The sequenced sample was PBMCs. The receptors were sampled from a woman aged 40 to 50 in good health and CMV-seronegative.

The chain recombines TRBV20-1 with TRBJ1-2; D remains ambiguous. This CDR3 comprises 11 residues. Per the germline V gene, CDR1 is DFQATT and CDR2 is SNEGSKA (reference sequence). V lost 2 bases, J lost 4 bases, and 5 bases lay in between. The DNA for the CDR3 is TGCAGTGCTAGAAGGAGCTATGGCTACACCTTC. This codes for CSARRSYGYTF.

The chain employs TRBV5-1 and TRBJ2-5; TRBD1 aligns across 8 bases. The last part of the DNA fits TRBJ2-7 better; the J call may be wrong. CDR1 SGHRS and CDR2 YFSETQ come from the germline V gene. The CDR3 is 14 amino acids. CDR3: CASSLVGQDYEQYF. The CDR3 nucleotides are TGCGCCAGCAGCTTGGTGGGACAGGACTACGAGCAGTACTTC.

This clone was seen a single time. The chain is built from TRBV21-1 and TRBJ1-4; the DNA was not used to check the table's D call, TRBD1. TRBV21-1 is tagged as a pseudogene. This CDR3 comprises 18 residues. The CDR3 sequence: CASSKGPAARALKEKLFF. CDR3 nucleotides: TGTGCCAGCAGCAAAGGCCCAGCCGCCAGGGCTCTAAAAGAAAAACTGTTTTTT.

The V gene is TRBV5-5, the J gene TRBJ1-4; the D gene is possibly TRBD1 (6 bases). Germline-derived CDR1 and CDR2 are SGHKS and YYEKEE (reference sequence). V gave up 4 bases and J gave up 2 bases, with 12 bases separating them. CDR3 length: 15 amino acids. The chain's CDR3 is CASSLSGVTNEKLFF. CDR3 in DNA: TGTGCCAGCAGCCTCTCAGGGGTGACTAATGAAAAACTGTTTTTT. Full variable domain (rest looked up from reference TRBV5-5 and TRBJ1-4): DAGVTQSPTHLIKTRGQQVTLRCSPISGHKSVSWYQQVLGQGPQFIFQYYEKEERGRGNFPDRFSARQFPNYSSELNVNALLLGDSALYLCASSLSGVTNEKLFFGSGTQLSVL.

The CDR3 sequence: CASSETGARLNTGELFF. The CDR3 coding sequence is TGTGCCAGCAGTGAAACAGGGGCCCGCTTAAACACCGGGGAGCTGTTTTTT. The chain has TRBV2 and TRBJ2-2; TRBD1 aligns across 7 bases. In germline, CDR1 is SNHLY, CDR2 FYNNEI. The CDR3 contains 17 residues. Germline trimming cut 2 bases from V and 2 bases from J; bases unmatched to any gene: 8.

The V gene is TRBV5-4, the J gene TRBJ2-3; 7 bases agree with TRBD2. Per the germline V gene, CDR1 is SGHNT and CDR2 is YYREEE (reference sequence). V gave up 2 bases and J gave up 1 base; unmatched junction bases: 1. CDR3 length: 14 amino acids. The CDR3 nucleotides read TGTGCCAGCAGCTTTGGGGGGGGCACAGATACGCAGTATTTT. It yields the protein CASSFGGGTDTQYF.

The V and J genes are TRBV29-1 and TRBJ2-5; 9 bases line up with TRBD1. The CDR3 is 15 amino acids. The V gene's germline CDR1 is SQVTM and CDR2 ANQGSEA. V shed 5 bases and J 4 bases; nucleotides not matched to a gene: 11. CDR3 region: CSVTPTGGGGETQYF. The CDR3 region has the DNA TGCAGCGTTACCCCAACAGGGGGCGGGGGAGAGACCCAGTACTTC.

V is TRBV6-5 and J is TRBJ1-4; TRBD1 matches at 7 bases. Unmatched junction bases numbered 8, after V lost 7 bases and J lost 3 bases. The CDR3 consists of 15 residues. Germline CDR1 reads MNHEY; CDR2 reads SVGAGI. CDR3 residues: CASTTVDRANEKLFF. DNA for the CDR3: TGTGCCAGCACTACCGTTGACAGGGCTAATGAAAAACTGTTTTTT.

This chain uses TRBV28 with TRBJ2-7; weak D call: TRBD1 (6 bases). Germline lookup yields CDR1 MDHEN and CDR2 SYDVKM. With 5 bases removed from V and 0 bases from J, the gap between germline ends came to 17 bases. This CDR3 has 16 amino acids. CDR3 coding DNA: TGTGCCAGCAGTCGCAGGGGCGAGGTCACCTCCTACGAGCAGTACTTC. Amino acids: CASSRRGEVTSYEQYF.

As regards this clone: Other DNA variants within this sample encode the same CDR3. This rearrangement joins TRBV7-9 to TRBJ1-2; D remains ambiguous. The V gene lost 1 base and the J gene lost 5 bases, with 8 bases spanning the gap. The CDR3 length is 13 residues. Per the germline V gene, CDR1 is SEHNR and CDR2 is FQNEAQ (reference sequence). CDR3 DNA sequence: TGTGCCAGCAGCTTAGATAGCGGTTATGGCTACACCTTC. Translation: CASSLDSGYGYTF. Full variable domain (missing parts from reference TRBV7-9 and TRBJ1-2): DTGVSQNPRHKITKRGQNVTFRCDPISEHNRLYWYRQTLGQGPEFLTYFQNEAQLEKSRLLSDRFSAERPKGSFSTLEIQRTEQGDSAMYLCASSLDSGYGYTFGSGTRLTVV.

This chain uses TRBV27 with TRBJ2-1, with TRBD2 as a possible D gene (6 bases). CDR1 and CDR2 (germline): MNHEY, SMNVEV (reference sequence). CDR3 size: 15 residues. The V gene lost 7 bases and the J gene lost 9 bases, with 22 bases spanning the gap. Here the CDR3 reads CASTFEWVRGGEQFF. CDR3 DNA sequence: TGTGCCAGCACCTTCGAATGGGTGAGGGGAGGTGAGCAGTTCTTC.

The J gene is TRBJ2-7, the V gene TRBV5-5, with TRBD2 as a possible D gene (6 bases). Germline CDR1 SGHKS, CDR2 YYEKEE (reference sequence). The germline V and J ends were trimmed by 0 bases and 1 base, with 14 bases remaining between them. The CDR3 runs to 16 residues. DNA for the CDR3: TGTGCCAGCAGCTTGGAGGGCGGGACGGTATCCTACGAGCAGTACTTC. It yields the protein CASSLEGGTVSYEQYF. The full variable domain, its missing parts supplied by reference TRBV5-5 and TRBJ2-7, is DAGVTQSPTHLIKTRGQQVTLRCSPISGHKSVSWYQQVLGQGPQFIFQYYEKEERGRGNFPDRFSARQFPNYSSELNVNALLLGDSALYLCASSLEGGTVSYEQYFGPGTRLTVT.

The chain couples TRBV10-1 to TRBJ1-1; TRBD1 might be the D (6 bases). The CDR3 runs 13 residues. Germline V gene lookup returns CDR1 WNHNN and CDR2 SYGVQD (reference sequence). V gave up 6 bases and J gave up 0 bases, with 8 bases separating them. CDR3 loop: CASRTGLNTEAFF. CDR3 DNA sequence: TGCGCCAGCAGGACAGGTTTGAACACTGAAGCTTTCTTT.

In its sample, this clone was seen once. The J gene is TRBJ2-7, the V gene TRBV6-5; D may be TRBD2 (5 bases). Trimming removed 5 bases at V and 2 bases at J, with 10 bases between. The CDR3 contains 13 residues. Germline assignment: CDR1 MNHEY and CDR2 SVGAGI. This CDR3 reads CASSPDGAYEQYF. DNA of the CDR3: TGTGCCAGCAGTCCTGACGGGGCCTACGAGCAGTACTTC.

The chain is built from TRBV6-6 and TRBJ1-2; D is ambiguous. The CDR3 extends over 16 amino acids. V lost 0 bases to trimming and J lost 4 bases, with 15 bases between them. Germline V gene lookup returns CDR1 MNHNY and CDR2 SVGAGI (reference sequence). The CDR3, as DNA: TGTGCCAGCAGTTACTCCCAGGCCCGGCTGGCCTATGGCTACACCTTC. Translating it yields CASSYSQARLAYGYTF.

The V gene is TRBV6-5, the J gene TRBJ2-2; weak D call: TRBD2 (6 bases). There are 16 residues in the CDR3. Germline values: CDR1 MNHEY, CDR2 SVGAGI. The germline V and J ends were trimmed by 4 bases and 6 bases, with 18 bases remaining between them. The CDR3 spells CASSSLSGGLSGELFF. In DNA, the CDR3 is TGTGCCAGCAGTTCCTTGTCCGGGGGATTATCCGGGGAGCTGTTTTTT.

This sequence joins TRBV7-6 and TRBJ1-2; tentatively, D is TRBD1 (5 bases). CDR1 is SGHVS, CDR2 FNYEAQ, per germline. CDR3 length: 13 amino acids. V was pared by 6 bases and J by 6 bases, with 14 bases between. The CDR3 spells CASRRGTGDGYTF. In DNA, the CDR3 is TGTGCCAGCAGGAGAGGGACTGGAGATGGCTACACCTTC. Full variable domain (missing parts from reference TRBV7-6 and TRBJ1-2): GAGVSQSPRYKVTKRGQDVALRCDPISGHVSLYWYRQALGQGPEFLTYFNYEAQQDKSGLPNDRFSAERPEGSISTLTIQRTEQRDSAMYRCASRRGTGDGYTFGSGTRLTVV.

This chain uses TRBV11-3 with TRBJ2-2; the match to TRBD1 covers 9 bases. Germline V gene data show CDR1 as SGHNT and CDR2 as YENEEA. This CDR3 is built from 14 residues. Germline trimming cut 10 bases from V and 3 bases from J; bases unmatched to any gene: 6. The CDR3 DNA is TGTGCCATCAGACAGGGGGGGGACACCGGGGAGCTGTTTTTT. It specifies CAIRQGGDTGELFF.

The chain couples TRBV11-2 to TRBJ2-2; 9 bases align to TRBD1. Trimming took 1 base from V and 7 from J; bases not matched to a gene: 7. The germline V gene encodes CDR1 SGHAT and CDR2 FQNNGV. The CDR3 runs 16 residues. The chain's CDR3 is CASSLGGTGSYGELFF. The CDR3 DNA follows: TGTGCCAGCAGCTTAGGAGGGACAGGGTCTTACGGGGAGCTGTTTTTT.

This clone has only a few counts. The chain links TRBV7-9 to TRBJ1-6, with TRBD1 identical over 10 bases. With V trimmed by 5 bases and J by 6 bases, 1 base remained unmatched. The CDR3 contains 14 residues. Germline-derived CDR1 and CDR2 are SEHNR and FQNEAQ (reference sequence). The CDR3 here is CASSRTGGNSPLHF. Written as DNA, the CDR3 is TGTGCCAGCAGCCGGACAGGGGGTAATTCACCCCTCCACTTT.

This clone was counted a single time. V usage is TRBV5-5 and J usage is TRBJ2-2; 12 positions match TRBD1. The germline CDR1 and CDR2 sequences are SGHKS and YYEKEE (reference sequence). The CDR3 is 18 residues long. J lost 2 bases, V lost 0 bases, and 5 bases had no gene match. The CDR3 loop reads CASSLAGTGGPNTGELFF. Written as DNA, the CDR3 is TGTGCCAGCAGCTTGGCCGGGACAGGGGGCCCAAACACCGGGGAGCTGTTTTTT.

The rearrangement links TRBV11-3 to TRBJ2-6; 9 bases map to TRBD1. The junction had 0 bases not matched to a gene; V was cut back by 1 base and J by 2 bases. The germline CDR1 and CDR2 sequences are SGHNT and YENEEA. This CDR3 comprises 16 residues. CDR3 coding DNA: TGTGCCAGCAGCTTAGGGACAGGGGCTGGGGCCAACGTCCTGACTTTC. Translation: CASSLGTGAGANVLTF.

Only a few counts were recorded for this clone. The rearrangement joins TRBV7-2 to TRBJ1-6; maybe TRBD1 (6 bases). The CDR3 is 15 residues long. V lost 3 bases, J lost 7 bases, and 13 bases lay in between. From germline, CDR1 is SGHTA and CDR2 FQGNSA. CDR3 nucleotides: TGTGCCAGCAGCTTTTCCGACAGGCACAATTCACCCCTCCACTTT. Protein sequence: CASSFSDRHNSPLHF.

As for this clone: At one end, the junction sequence differs from germline, possibly due to a read error. The chain has TRBV2 and TRBJ2-7; 8 bases are shared with TRBD1. The CDR3 runs 13 residues. Germline CDR1 is SNHLY and CDR2 is FYNNEI. CDR3 in amino acids: CASGERQGIEQYF. Written as DNA, the CDR3 is TGTGCCAGCGGTGAGAGACAGGGGATCGAGCAGTACTTC. The full variable domain, rest sourced from reference TRBV2 and TRBJ2-7, is EPEVTQTPSHQVTQMGQEVILRCVPISNHLYFYWYRQILGQKVEFLVSFYNNEISEKSEIFDDQFSVERPDGSNFTLKIRSTKLEDSAMYFCASGERQGIEQYFGPGTRLTVT.